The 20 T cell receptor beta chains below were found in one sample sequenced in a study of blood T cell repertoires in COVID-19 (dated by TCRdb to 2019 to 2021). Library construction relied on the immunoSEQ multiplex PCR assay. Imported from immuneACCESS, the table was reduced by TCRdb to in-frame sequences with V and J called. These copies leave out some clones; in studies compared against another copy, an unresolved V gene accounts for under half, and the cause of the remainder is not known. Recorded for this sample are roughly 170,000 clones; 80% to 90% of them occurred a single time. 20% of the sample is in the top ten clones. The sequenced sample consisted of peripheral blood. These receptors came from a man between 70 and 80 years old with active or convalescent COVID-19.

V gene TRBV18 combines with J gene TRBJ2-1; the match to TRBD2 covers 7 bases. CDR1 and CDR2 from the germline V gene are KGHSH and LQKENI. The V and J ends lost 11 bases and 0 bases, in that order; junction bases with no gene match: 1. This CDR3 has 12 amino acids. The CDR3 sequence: CACGGSYNEQFF. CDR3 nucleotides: TGTGCCTGCGGGGGCTCCTACAATGAGCAGTTCTTC.

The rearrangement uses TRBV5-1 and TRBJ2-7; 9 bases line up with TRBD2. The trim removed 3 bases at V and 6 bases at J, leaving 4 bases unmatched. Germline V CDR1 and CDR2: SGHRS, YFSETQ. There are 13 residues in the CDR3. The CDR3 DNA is TGCGCCAGCAGCTCAGTAGCGGGAGCCGAGCAGTACTTC. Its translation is CASSSVAGAEQYF.

In DNA form, the CDR3 reads TGCGCCAGCAGCTCCCTTCATTGGGAGGGCAGCACAGATACGCAGTATTTT. Amino acids: CASSSLHWEGSTDTQYF. V and J are TRBV5-1 and TRBJ2-3; 7 bases map to TRBD2. The V and J ends lost 3 bases and 0 bases, in that order; junction bases with no gene match: 10. Germline loops: CDR1 SGHRS, CDR2 YFSETQ. The CDR3 has 17 amino acids. Full variable domain (outside the CDR3, taken from reference TRBV5-1 and TRBJ2-3): KAGVTQTPRYLIKTRGQQVTLSCSPISGHRSVSWYQQTPGQGLQFLFEYFSETQRNKGNFPGRFSGRQFSNSRSEMNVSTLELGDSALYLCASSSLHWEGSTDTQYFGPGTRLTVL.

In DNA, the CDR3 is TGTGCCAGTACTAGACAACAGGGGGCAATGCAGCCCCAGCATTTT. Its translation: CASTRQQGAMQPQHF. The chain couples TRBV19 to TRBJ1-5, with TRBD1 matching 9 bases. After removal of 7 bases from V and 7 bases from J, the junction contained 11 bases not matched to a gene. There are 15 residues in the CDR3. Looked up from germline, CDR1 is LNHDA and CDR2 is SQIVND (reference sequence).

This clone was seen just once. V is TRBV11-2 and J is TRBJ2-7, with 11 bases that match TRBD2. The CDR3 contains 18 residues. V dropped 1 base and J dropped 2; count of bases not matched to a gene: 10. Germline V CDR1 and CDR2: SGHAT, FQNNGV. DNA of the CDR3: TGTGCCAGCAGCTTAGTGGGGCCGGGACTAGCGGCGACCTACGAGCAGTACTTC. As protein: CASSLVGPGLAATYEQYF.

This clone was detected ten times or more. The CDR3 here is CASSERPTGGNTGELFF. For the CDR3, the DNA is TGTGCCAGCAGTGAAAGGCCGACAGGGGGGAACACCGGGGAGCTGTTTTTT. This chain links TRBV2 with TRBJ2-2; 9 bases line up with TRBD1. This CDR3 spans 17 amino acids. Per germline, CDR1 SNHLY and CDR2 FYNNEI. Unmatched junction bases numbered 5, after V lost 2 bases and J lost 1 base.

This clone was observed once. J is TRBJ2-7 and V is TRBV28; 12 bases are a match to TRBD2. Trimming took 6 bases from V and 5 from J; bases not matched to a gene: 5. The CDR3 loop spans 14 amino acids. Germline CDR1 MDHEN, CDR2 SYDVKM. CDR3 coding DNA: TGTGCCAGCAGGACTAGCGGGAGCTACAACGAGCAGTACTTC. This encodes CASRTSGSYNEQYF.

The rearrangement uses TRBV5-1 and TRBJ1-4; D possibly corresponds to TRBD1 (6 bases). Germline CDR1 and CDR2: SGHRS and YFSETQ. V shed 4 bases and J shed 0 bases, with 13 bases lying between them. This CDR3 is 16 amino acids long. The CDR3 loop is CASSPGQIATNEKLFF. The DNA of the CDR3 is TGCGCCAGCAGCCCCGGACAGATAGCAACTAATGAAAAACTGTTTTTT. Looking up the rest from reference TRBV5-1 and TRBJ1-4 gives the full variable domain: KAGVTQTPRYLIKTRGQQVTLSCSPISGHRSVSWYQQTPGQGLQFLFEYFSETQRNKGNFPGRFSGRQFSNSRSEMNVSTLELGDSALYLCASSPGQIATNEKLFFGSGTQLSVL.

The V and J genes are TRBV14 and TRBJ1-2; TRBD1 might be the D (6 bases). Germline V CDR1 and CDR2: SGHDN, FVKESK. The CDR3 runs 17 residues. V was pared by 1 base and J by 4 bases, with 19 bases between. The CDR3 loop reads CASSQVAGTLPSYGYTF. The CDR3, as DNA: TGTGCCAGCAGCCAAGTTGCCGGGACATTACCTTCCTATGGCTACACCTTC.

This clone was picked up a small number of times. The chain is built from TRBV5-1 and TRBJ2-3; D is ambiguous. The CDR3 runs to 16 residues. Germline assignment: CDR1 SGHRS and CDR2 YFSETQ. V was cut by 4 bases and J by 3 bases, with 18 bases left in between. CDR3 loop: CASSPLLTASTDTQYF. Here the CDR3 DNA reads TGCGCCAGCAGCCCGCTACTAACGGCCTCAACAGATACGCAGTATTTT. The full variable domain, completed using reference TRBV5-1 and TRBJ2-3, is KAGVTQTPRYLIKTRGQQVTLSCSPISGHRSVSWYQQTPGQGLQFLFEYFSETQRNKGNFPGRFSGRQFSNSRSEMNVSTLELGDSALYLCASSPLLTASTDTQYFGPGTRLTVL.

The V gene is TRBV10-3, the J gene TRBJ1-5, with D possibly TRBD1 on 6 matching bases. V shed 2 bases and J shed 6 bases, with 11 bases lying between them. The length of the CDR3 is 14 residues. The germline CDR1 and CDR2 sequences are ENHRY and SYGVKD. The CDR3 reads CAISERQGSQPQHF. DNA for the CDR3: TGTGCCATCAGTGAGAGGCAGGGGAGTCAGCCCCAGCATTTT.

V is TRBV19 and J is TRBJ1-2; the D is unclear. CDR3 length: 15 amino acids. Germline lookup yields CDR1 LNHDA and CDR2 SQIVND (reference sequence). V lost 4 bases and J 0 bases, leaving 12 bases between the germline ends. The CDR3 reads CASSTTSVTNYGYTF. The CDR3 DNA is TGTGCCAGTAGTACAACAAGCGTCACTAACTATGGCTACACCTTC.

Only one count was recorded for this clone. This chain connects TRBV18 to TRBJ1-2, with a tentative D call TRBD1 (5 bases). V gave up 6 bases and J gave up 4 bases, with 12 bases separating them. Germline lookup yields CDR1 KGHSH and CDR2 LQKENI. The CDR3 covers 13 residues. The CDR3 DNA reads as TGTGCCAGCTCGACGACAGAGACCTATGGCTACACCTTC. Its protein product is CASSTTETYGYTF.

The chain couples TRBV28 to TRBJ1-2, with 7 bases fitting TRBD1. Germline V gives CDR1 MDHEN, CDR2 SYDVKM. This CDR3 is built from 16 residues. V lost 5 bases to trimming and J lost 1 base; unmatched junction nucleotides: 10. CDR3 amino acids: CASSPSGTEDNYGYTF. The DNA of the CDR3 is TGTGCCAGCAGTCCCTCAGGGACAGAAGATAACTATGGCTACACCTTC.

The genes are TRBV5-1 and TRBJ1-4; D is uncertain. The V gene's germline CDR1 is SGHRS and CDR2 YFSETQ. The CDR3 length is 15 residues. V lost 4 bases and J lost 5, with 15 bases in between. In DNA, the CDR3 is TGCGCCAGCAGCCAAGGAAGAGGGCCGAATGAAAAACTGTTTTTT. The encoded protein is CASSQGRGPNEKLFF.

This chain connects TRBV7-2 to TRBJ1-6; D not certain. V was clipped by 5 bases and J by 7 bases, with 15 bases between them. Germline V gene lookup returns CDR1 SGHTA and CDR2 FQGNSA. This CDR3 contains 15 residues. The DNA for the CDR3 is TGTGCCAGCAGCCCCTGGAGGGAAAGGAATTCACCCCTCCACTTT. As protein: CASSPWRERNSPLHF. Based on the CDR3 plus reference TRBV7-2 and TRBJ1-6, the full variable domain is GAGVSQSPSNKVTEKGKDVELRCDPISGHTALYWYRQSLGQGLEFLIYFQGNSAPDKSGLPSDRFSAERTGGSVSTLTIQRTQQEDSAVYLCASSPWRERNSPLHFGNGTRLTVT.

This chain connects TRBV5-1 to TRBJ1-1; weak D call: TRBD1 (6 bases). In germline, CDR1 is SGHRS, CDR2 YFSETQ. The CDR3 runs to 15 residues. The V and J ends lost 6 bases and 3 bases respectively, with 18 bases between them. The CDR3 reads CASKNQGLGDTEAFF. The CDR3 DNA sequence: TGCGCCAGCAAAAATCAGGGGTTAGGGGACACTGAAGCTTTCTTT.

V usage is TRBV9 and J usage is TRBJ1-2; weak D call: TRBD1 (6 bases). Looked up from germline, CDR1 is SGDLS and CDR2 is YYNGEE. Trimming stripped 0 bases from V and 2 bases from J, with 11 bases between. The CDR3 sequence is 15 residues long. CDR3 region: CASSVGDIRNYGYTF. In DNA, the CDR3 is TGTGCCAGCAGCGTAGGGGACATTCGGAACTATGGCTACACCTTC.

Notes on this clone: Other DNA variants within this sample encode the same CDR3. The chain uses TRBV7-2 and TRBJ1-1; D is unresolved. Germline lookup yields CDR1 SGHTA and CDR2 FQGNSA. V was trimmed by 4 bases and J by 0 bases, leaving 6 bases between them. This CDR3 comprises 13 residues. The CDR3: CASSSQMNTEAFF. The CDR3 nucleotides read TGTGCCAGCAGCTCCCAAATGAACACTGAAGCTTTCTTT.

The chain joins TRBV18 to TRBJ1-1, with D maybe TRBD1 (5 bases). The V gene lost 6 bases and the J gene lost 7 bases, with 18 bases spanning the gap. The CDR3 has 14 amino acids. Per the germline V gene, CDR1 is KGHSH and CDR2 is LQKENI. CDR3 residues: CASSLGGTRVEAFF. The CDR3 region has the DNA TGTGCCAGCTCCCTCGGGGGGACTAGGGTTGAAGCTTTCTTT.